The 17 T cell receptor beta chains given below trace back to one sample, sequenced in a study of shared clonotypes between healthy human individuals. Sequencing was performed with immunoSEQ multiplex PCR; in TCRdb, only in-frame clones are kept and a portion is missing. The sample lists approximately 1.5 million clones, 98% occurring once. Source material: naive CD4+ T cells sorted from blood. Subset described: CD45RA+ positively selected. The source of these receptors is a man younger than 40 in good health.

The chain carries TRBV5-4 and TRBJ2-7; 10 bases are shared with TRBD2. Germline CDR1 and CDR2: SGHNT and YYREEE (reference sequence). CDR3 length: 16 residues. Trimming at V came to 4 bases and at J to 5 bases, leaving 12 bases not matched to a gene. The CDR3 is CASSHGSSGRAHEQYF. The CDR3 DNA follows: TGTGCCAGCAGCCATGGATCTAGCGGGAGAGCCCACGAGCAGTACTTC.

The rearrangement uses TRBV18 and TRBJ2-5, with D tentatively TRBD2 (5 bases). There are 15 residues in the CDR3. Between the trimmed V and J ends, which lost 6 bases and 4 bases, there was a span of 18 bases. CDR1 is KGHSH, CDR2 LQKENI, per germline. CDR3 in amino acids: CASSPARRAGETQYF. DNA of the CDR3: TGTGCCAGCTCCCCCGCTAGGCGGGCTGGAGAGACCCAGTACTTC.

This clone has just one count. This sequence joins TRBV2 and TRBJ1-1; D unclear. Germline values: CDR1 SNHLY, CDR2 FYNNEI. V lost 7 bases and J lost 1, with 10 bases in between. The length of the CDR3 is 13 residues. The CDR3 coding sequence is TGTGCCAGCACGACTTTTTCGAACACTGAAGCTTTCTTT. It is translated as CASTTFSNTEAFF.

The V gene is TRBV18, the J gene TRBJ2-2; 9 bases fit TRBD2. V trimming: 2 bases; J trimming: 1 base; junction bases outside the gene matches: 5. This CDR3 has 17 amino acids. CDR1 is KGHSH and CDR2 is LQKENI in the germline V gene. CDR3 amino acids: CASSPKTSGENTGELFF. Here the CDR3 DNA reads TGTGCCAGCTCACCAAAGACTAGCGGAGAGAACACCGGGGAGCTGTTTTTT.

V usage is TRBV2 and J usage is TRBJ2-1, with 8 bases lining up with TRBD2. Germline loops: CDR1 SNHLY, CDR2 FYNNEI. V lost 6 bases and J lost 6; bases outside the gene matches: 10. CDR3 length: 15 amino acids. In DNA, the CDR3 is TGTGCCAGCAGGAAGGGACTAGAGAGAATCAATGAGCAGTTCTTC. It specifies CASRKGLERINEQFF.

The gene calls are TRBV18 and TRBJ2-5; D assignment may be TRBD1 or TRBD2 (5 bases each). The V end lost 1 base, the J end lost 5 bases, and 14 bases lay between the germline ends. CDR1 is KGHSH and CDR2 is LQKENI in the germline V gene. The CDR3 sequence is 15 residues long. The CDR3 spells CASSPRQTMRETQYF. The CDR3 coding sequence is TGTGCCAGCTCACCACGACAGACTATGCGGGAGACCCAGTACTTC.

This chain uses TRBV5-5 with TRBJ1-5; tentative D call: TRBD1 (5 bases). This CDR3 is built from 14 residues. The V and J ends lost 0 bases and 6 bases respectively, with 10 bases between them. Germline CDR1 reads SGHKS; CDR2 reads YYEKEE (reference sequence). This chain's CDR3 is CASSLAGGSQPQHF. The CDR3 nucleotides read TGTGCCAGCAGCTTGGCCGGGGGGTCTCAGCCCCAGCATTTT.

The rearrangement links TRBV28 to TRBJ1-2; 9 nucleotides agree with TRBD1. Germline V gene lookup returns CDR1 MDHEN and CDR2 SYDVKM. This CDR3 contains 15 residues. Trimming cost V 5 bases and J 3 bases; bases outside gene matches: 7. This CDR3 is CASSPPTGGDYGYTF. In DNA, the CDR3 is TGTGCCAGCAGTCCTCCGACAGGGGGAGACTATGGCTACACCTTC.

The chain couples TRBV19 to TRBJ2-7, with no clear D. V lost 2 bases, J lost 3 bases, and 14 bases lay in between. The CDR3 runs 15 residues. CDR1 is LNHDA and CDR2 is SQIVND in the germline V gene (reference sequence). This CDR3 reads CASSITGTGFYEQYF. The CDR3 DNA follows: TGTGCCAGTAGTATAACGGGCACGGGTTTCTACGAGCAGTACTTC.

The J gene is TRBJ2-7, the V gene TRBV27; 7 bases match TRBD1. Germline V gene sequence: CDR1 MNHEY, CDR2 SMNVEV (reference sequence). Trimming at V came to 6 bases and at J to 6 bases, leaving 11 bases not matched to a gene. There are 14 residues in the CDR3. The DNA for the CDR3 is TGTGCCAGCAGCCGACAGGGTCTAACCCTCGAGCAGTACTTC. This codes for CASSRQGLTLEQYF.

The rearrangement joins TRBV6-5 to TRBJ2-7, with TRBD2 as a possible D gene (6 bases). Germline CDR1 and CDR2: MNHEY and SVGAGI. The CDR3 has 15 amino acids. The ends were cut back, 6 bases at V and 2 bases at J, with 17 bases in the middle. The DNA of the CDR3 is TGTGCCAGCAGGCAGACTGCGGCGGGGACCTACGAGCAGTACTTC. Translation: CASRQTAAGTYEQYF.

This clone was seen a single time. The CDR3 region is CATSRVLAGYNEQFF. The CDR3 DNA is TGTGCCACCAGCAGAGTCCTAGCGGGATACAATGAGCAGTTCTTC. The chain couples TRBV15 to TRBJ2-1, with TRBD2 matching 9 bases. The germline gives CDR1 LNHNV, CDR2 YYDKDF (reference sequence). The CDR3 spans 15 residues. Trimming at V came to 1 base and at J to 4 bases, leaving 2 bases not matched to a gene.

As concerns this clone: The same CDR3 can be traced to other DNA sequences in this sample. The J gene is TRBJ2-1, the V gene TRBV18, with D maybe TRBD1 (5 bases). CDR1 is KGHSH, CDR2 LQKENI, per germline. The CDR3 runs 15 residues. Trimming shortened V by 2 bases and J by 1 base, and 9 bases separated the two germline ends. The DNA of the CDR3 is TGTGCCAGCTCACCAAGGGGCCTATCCTACAATGAGCAGTTCTTC. It is translated as CASSPRGLSYNEQFF.

The chain has TRBV5-1 and TRBJ2-1; 12 positions match TRBD2. CDR3 length equals 15 residues. Germline CDR1 reads SGHRS; CDR2 reads YFSETQ. V lost 4 bases and J lost 9; bases outside the gene matches: 8. CDR3 protein: CASSPWTSGDPEQFF. The CDR3, as DNA: TGCGCCAGCAGCCCGTGGACTAGCGGGGACCCTGAGCAGTTCTTC.

The chain links TRBV5-1 to TRBJ2-7, with a possible D match to TRBD1 (5 bases). CDR3 size: 12 residues. The germline gives CDR1 SGHRS, CDR2 YFSETQ. The V end was cut by 4 bases, the J end by 3 bases, with 8 bases between. CDR3 protein: CASSGGHYEQYF. CDR3 nucleotide sequence: TGCGCCAGCAGCGGCGGACACTACGAGCAGTACTTC.

About this clone: Other DNA sequences in this specimen translate into the identical CDR3. The chain recombines TRBV9 with TRBJ2-1; the match to TRBD1 covers 7 bases. From germline, CDR1 is SGDLS and CDR2 YYNGEE. V was clipped by 2 bases and J by 1 base; unmatched bases: 3. The CDR3 has 15 amino acids. The CDR3 loop is CASSVLTGSYNEQFF. CDR3 DNA sequence: TGTGCCAGCAGCGTTCTGACAGGGTCCTACAATGAGCAGTTCTTC.

The CDR3 bases are TGTGCCAGCAGCTTATGGCATAGTGTTTCCTACGAGCAGTACTTC. As protein: CASSLWHSVSYEQYF. The V gene is TRBV11-2, the J gene TRBJ2-7; D gene unclear. The length of the CDR3 is 15 residues. CDR1 is SGHAT and CDR2 is FQNNGV in the germline V gene. V lost 2 bases, J lost 1 base, and 12 bases lay in between.